This T cell receptor beta chain derives from a study of T cell repertoires in cytomegalovirus infection. Germline values: CDR1 WSHSY, CDR2 SAAADI. Deletions cut 4 bases from V and 2 bases from J, with 10 bases between. The CDR3 consists of 14 residues. MiXCR, applied by TCRdb to the reads, yields one record per CDR3 protein. This table holds under 150,000 distinct CDR3 sequences, approximately 8.8% found once. The sample holds many counts of this clonotype. This clonotype was obtained from a human donor in good health (CMV status not recorded). Some clones in this sample may be carry-over from other donors' samples. This chain joins TRBV10-2 and TRBJ2-3; D is ambiguous. The specimen was PBMCs. This CDR3 reads CASSAARLTDTQYF. In nucleotides, the CDR3 is TGCGCCAGCAGTGCCGCCAGGCTCACAGATACGCAGTATTTT.